The rows below give T cell receptor beta chains drawn from one sample of a study of shared clonotypes between healthy human individuals. TCRdb's copy holds only in-frame clones and misses some; the assay was immunoSEQ multiplex PCR. The profile covers about 2.3 million clones, with more than 80% appearing a single time and under 0.45% taken by the ten largest. Sample: naive CD4+ T cells from PBMCs. These receptors all stem from a man younger than 30 in good health. Some clones in this sample may be carry-over from other donors' samples. CDR3s include the opening cysteine and the closing phenylalanine or tryptophan. Size tells how often a clone was seen (once, few, many) or the class of an expanded clone, and some rows leave it out.

V gene	clone size	J gene	CDR3 protein
TRBV5-5	NA	TRBJ1-1	CASSLIGDTEAFF
TRBV30	few	TRBJ1-1	CAWAPRGTEAFF
TRBV4-1	NA	TRBJ2-5	CATTAAASGTGETQYF
TRBV7-3	NA	TRBJ2-5	CASSLTFSQTQYF
TRBV29-1	NA	TRBJ2-3	CSVERTGGPDTQYF
TRBV19	once	TRBJ2-1	CASGRGQRSLSSYNEQFF
TRBV11-1	once	TRBJ1-1	CASSPDRDRAFF
TRBV5-1	once	TRBJ2-1	CASSLALAGEQFF
TRBV29-1	NA	TRBJ2-7	CSVASFSYEQYF
TRBV28	NA	TRBJ2-1	CASSHNLGDYNEQFF
TRBV28	NA	TRBJ1-3	CASSPPGVFGNTIYF
TRBV11-3	once	TRBJ2-1	CASSLGKGPRQFF
TRBV5-4	NA	TRBJ2-3	CASSVLQVSSTDTQYF
TRBV7-8	NA	TRBJ2-3	CASSLETRGLTDTQYF
TRBV11-3	NA	TRBJ1-1	CASSSFMNTEAFF
TRBV11-2	NA	TRBJ1-5	CASSLSGANQPQHF
TRBV5-1	NA	TRBJ2-7	CASSLGVGFSYEQYF
TRBV28	NA	TRBJ2-7	CASNPQGLSSYEQYF
TRBV27	once	TRBJ2-1	CASRRQGTLASSYNEQFF
TRBV28	NA	TRBJ2-1	CASSPGQYNEQFF
TRBV27	NA	TRBJ1-1	CASSFHRANTEAFF
TRBV9	NA	TRBJ1-1	CASTPGPPDTEAFF
TRBV5-1	NA	TRBJ2-3	CASSYPGQGTGTQYF
TRBV18	NA	TRBJ2-7	CASSPELKQGPASYEQYF
TRBV19	NA	TRBJ1-4	CASSTPRGLATNEKLFF
TRBV19	NA	TRBJ1-5	CASSVRTDSNQPQHF
TRBV10-3	NA	TRBJ2-1	CAISESEELGEQFF
TRBV14	NA	TRBJ2-3	CASSLLRPRGTDTQYF
TRBV7-3	NA	TRBJ2-1	CASSLSTGRSSYNEQFF
TRBV5-8	NA	TRBJ1-5	CASSLRDMQPQHF
TRBV28	NA	TRBJ2-1	CASSVWQSYNEQFF
TRBV28	NA	TRBJ2-7	CASGGLYEQYF
TRBV27	NA	TRBJ2-7	CASSLRGSGSYEQYF
TRBV7-2	NA	TRBJ2-5	CASSLVRLAGVGETQYF
TRBV5-1	NA	TRBJ1-1	CASSRSQIGGATEAFF
TRBV19	once	TRBJ2-2	CASSTYTDNTGELFF
TRBV7-3	NA	TRBJ1-1	CASSRFAGGLNTEAFF
TRBV4-1	NA	TRBJ2-7	CASSQDAGDYEQYF
TRBV7-2	once	TRBJ2-5	CASSLGPFGETQYF
TRBV28	NA	TRBJ2-1	CASSTSPGGSSYNEQFF
TRBV6-5	few	TRBJ1-1	CASSQQGLQNTEAFF